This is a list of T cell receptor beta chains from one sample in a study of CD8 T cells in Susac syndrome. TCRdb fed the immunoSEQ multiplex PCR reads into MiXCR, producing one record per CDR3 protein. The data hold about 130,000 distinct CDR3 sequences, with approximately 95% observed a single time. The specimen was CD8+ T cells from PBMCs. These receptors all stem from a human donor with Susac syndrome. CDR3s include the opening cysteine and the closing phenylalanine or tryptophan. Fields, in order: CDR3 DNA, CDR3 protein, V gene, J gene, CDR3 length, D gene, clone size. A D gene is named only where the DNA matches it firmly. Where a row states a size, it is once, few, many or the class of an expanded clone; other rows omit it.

CDR3nt: TGTGCCAGCAGCGTAGCGAGGGGGTTGGATGAGCAGTTCTTC; CDR3aa: CASSVARGLDEQFF; v_gene: TRBV9; j_gene: TRBJ2-1; len: 14; d_gene: .; abundance: .
CDR3nt: TGTGCCAGTTCACAGGATCAAGAGACCCAGTACTTC; CDR3aa: CASSQDQETQYF; v_gene: TRBV28; j_gene: TRBJ2-5; len: 12; d_gene: .; abundance: .
CDR3nt: TGCGCCAGCAGCTTGGAGCGGGGGTTAGGATACAATGAGCAGTTCTTC; CDR3aa: CASSLERGLGYNEQFF; v_gene: TRBV5-1; j_gene: TRBJ2-1; len: 16; d_gene: TRBD2; abundance: .
CDR3nt: TGCGCCAGCAGCCAAAGGGAGGGACAGAGTACCAATGAGCAGTTCTTC; CDR3aa: CASSQREGQSTNEQFF; v_gene: TRBV4-1; j_gene: TRBJ2-1; len: 16; d_gene: .; abundance: .
CDR3nt: TGTGCCATCAGTGACCCTGACAGGGGCGGCACTGAAGCTTTCTTT; CDR3aa: CAISDPDRGGTEAFF; v_gene: TRBV10-3; j_gene: TRBJ1-1; len: 15; d_gene: TRBD1; abundance: once
CDR3nt: TGCAGTGCCTCCCCGGGGCCGAGCTCCTACAATGAGCAGTTCTTC; CDR3aa: CSASPGPSSYNEQFF; v_gene: TRBV20-1; j_gene: TRBJ2-1; len: 15; d_gene: .; abundance: once
CDR3nt: TGCGCCAGTGGGACAGAGCCAAGTTACACTGAAGCTTTCTTT; CDR3aa: CASGTEPSYTEAFF; v_gene: TRBV4-1; j_gene: TRBJ1-1; len: 14; d_gene: TRBD1; abundance: .
CDR3nt: TGTGCCAGCAGCTTAGAATCCGGGACAGGGCCAAACTATGGCTACACCTTC; CDR3aa: CASSLESGTGPNYGYTF; v_gene: TRBV11-2; j_gene: TRBJ1-2; len: 17; d_gene: TRBD1; abundance: .
CDR3nt: TGCAGTGCTCAGAGGAGCAGGGGGACTGAAGCTTTCTTT; CDR3aa: CSAQRSRGTEAFF; v_gene: TRBV20-1; j_gene: TRBJ1-1; len: 13; d_gene: TRBD1; abundance: .
CDR3nt: TGTGCCAGCAGCTTAGCCCCATCGGGGGCTGGAGGCGAGCAGTACTTC; CDR3aa: CASSLAPSGAGGEQYF; v_gene: TRBV7-9; j_gene: TRBJ2-7; len: 16; d_gene: .; abundance: once
CDR3nt: TGTGCCAGCAATTATCCCGATGAGCAGTTCTTC; CDR3aa: CASNYPDEQFF; v_gene: TRBV27; j_gene: TRBJ2-1; len: 11; d_gene: .; abundance: .
CDR3nt: TGCGCCAGCAGCCTAGGGACAGTCGGCAATCAGCCCCAGCATTTT; CDR3aa: CASSLGTVGNQPQHF; v_gene: TRBV4-1; j_gene: TRBJ1-5; len: 15; d_gene: TRBD1; abundance: .
CDR3nt: TGTGCCAGCAGCACGGGGAGCCCCGGGACAGGGGCGTCCTACGAGCAGTACTTC; CDR3aa: CASSTGSPGTGASYEQYF; v_gene: TRBV6-1; j_gene: TRBJ2-7; len: 18; d_gene: TRBD1; abundance: .
CDR3nt: TGTGCCAGCAGAGACGGGCAGGGTTCAGCTTTCTTT; CDR3aa: CASRDGQGSAFF; v_gene: TRBV9; j_gene: TRBJ1-1; len: 12; d_gene: .; abundance: .
CDR3nt: TGTGCCAGCAGCTCCGGACTCCCATATGGCTACACCTTC; CDR3aa: CASSSGLPYGYTF; v_gene: TRBV7-2; j_gene: TRBJ1-2; len: 13; d_gene: .; abundance: .
CDR3nt: TGTGCCAGCAGCCGGACTAGCGGGAGGGTATTATTC; CDR3aa: CASSRTSGRVLF; v_gene: TRBV3-1; j_gene: TRBJ2-1; len: 12; d_gene: TRBD2; abundance: .
CDR3nt: TGTGCCACCAGTGACACGCTTCTCGCGGGGGCGGGCGAGACCCAGTACTTC; CDR3aa: CATSDTLLAGAGETQYF; v_gene: TRBV24-1; j_gene: TRBJ2-5; len: 17; d_gene: .; abundance: .
CDR3nt: TGTGCCTGGAGTGTTAGCGGCGGGAGTTTTAAGACCCAGTACTTC; CDR3aa: CAWSVSGGSFKTQYF; v_gene: TRBV30; j_gene: TRBJ2-5; len: 15; d_gene: TRBD2; abundance: .
CDR3nt: TGTGCCAGCAGCCAAGTCCCTAACACTGAAGCTTTCTTT; CDR3aa: CASSQVPNTEAFF; v_gene: TRBV3-1; j_gene: TRBJ1-1; len: 13; d_gene: .; abundance: .
CDR3nt: TGTGCCAGCGAGCAAGCTCTGAACACTGAAGCTTTCTTT; CDR3aa: CASEQALNTEAFF; v_gene: TRBV19; j_gene: TRBJ1-1; len: 13; d_gene: .; abundance: once
CDR3nt: TGCGCCAGCAGCGGGACAGGGGTTGGGGACAATGAGCAGTTCTTC; CDR3aa: CASSGTGVGDNEQFF; v_gene: TRBV5-1; j_gene: TRBJ2-1; len: 15; d_gene: TRBD1; abundance: .
CDR3nt: TGTGCCAGCAGCCAAGATTTATGGGATGCGGGGGGTACGGGCAATGAGCAGTTCTTC; CDR3aa: CASSQDLWDAGGTGNEQFF; v_gene: TRBV3-1; j_gene: TRBJ2-1; len: 19; d_gene: TRBD2; abundance: once
CDR3nt: TGTGCCAGCAGCTCCCCTGGGACAGATACGCAGTATTTT; CDR3aa: CASSSPGTDTQYF; v_gene: TRBV9; j_gene: TRBJ2-3; len: 13; d_gene: .; abundance: .
CDR3nt: TGTGCCAGCAGCCCCGGACAGGGGGCAATGGTTCCCCCCTACAATGAGCAGTTCTTC; CDR3aa: CASSPGQGAMVPPYNEQFF; v_gene: TRBV7-9; j_gene: TRBJ2-1; len: 19; d_gene: TRBD1; abundance: .
CDR3nt: TGTGCCTGGAGCCAGGGAGACTCCTACGAGCAGTACTTC; CDR3aa: CAWSQGDSYEQYF; v_gene: TRBV30; j_gene: TRBJ2-7; len: 13; d_gene: .; abundance: .
CDR3nt: TGCAGCGACCTCAGGGGCACTGAAGCTTTCTTT; CDR3aa: CSDLRGTEAFF; v_gene: TRBV29-1; j_gene: TRBJ1-1; len: 11; d_gene: .; abundance: .
CDR3nt: TGTGCCAGCAGTACTGACAGGCTCGGGACAGATACGCAGTATTTT; CDR3aa: CASSTDRLGTDTQYF; v_gene: TRBV28; j_gene: TRBJ2-3; len: 15; d_gene: .; abundance: .
CDR3nt: TGCAGCGTTGAAGATGAAAGCAATCAGCCCCAGCATTTT; CDR3aa: CSVEDESNQPQHF; v_gene: TRBV29-1; j_gene: TRBJ1-5; len: 13; d_gene: .; abundance: .
CDR3nt: TGTGCCAGCAGCCTCAGGGATTTGGCAGATACGCAGTATTTT; CDR3aa: CASSLRDLADTQYF; v_gene: TRBV5-6; j_gene: TRBJ2-3; len: 14; d_gene: .; abundance: .
CDR3nt: TGTGCCAGTACCACCCAAACTGAAGCTTTCTTT; CDR3aa: CASTTQTEAFF; v_gene: TRBV19; j_gene: TRBJ1-1; len: 11; d_gene: .; abundance: .
CDR3nt: TGTGCCACAAGCTCAGGGGAATCCAAAAACATTCAGTACTTC; CDR3aa: CATSSGESKNIQYF; v_gene: TRBV15; j_gene: TRBJ2-4; len: 14; d_gene: .; abundance: .
CDR3nt: TGTGCCAGCAGTGAAGGGGGCGCGGACGAGCAGTACTTC; CDR3aa: CASSEGGADEQYF; v_gene: TRBV25-1; j_gene: TRBJ2-7; len: 13; d_gene: .; abundance: .
CDR3nt: TGCGCCAGCAGTTATCTTGGGGAAGCTTTCTTT; CDR3aa: CASSYLGEAFF; v_gene: TRBV5-1; j_gene: TRBJ1-1; len: 11; d_gene: .; abundance: once
CDR3nt: TGTGCCAGCAGTTCCACAGGGGGACTAAACACCGGGGAGCTGTTTTTT; CDR3aa: CASSSTGGLNTGELFF; v_gene: TRBV7-9; j_gene: TRBJ2-2; len: 16; d_gene: .; abundance: .
CDR3nt: TGTGCCAGCAGTTTGGGGAGGGAGGCTTTCTTT; CDR3aa: CASSLGREAFF; v_gene: TRBV27; j_gene: TRBJ1-1; len: 11; d_gene: .; abundance: few
CDR3nt: TGTGCCAGCTCACCCGCGGACACCGAGACCCAGTACTTC; CDR3aa: CASSPADTETQYF; v_gene: TRBV18; j_gene: TRBJ2-5; len: 13; d_gene: .; abundance: once
CDR3nt: TGTGCCAGCAGTTCCCAAGTGATAGGACAAGAGACCCAGTACTTC; CDR3aa: CASSSQVIGQETQYF; v_gene: TRBV28; j_gene: TRBJ2-5; len: 15; d_gene: .; abundance: .
CDR3nt: TGTGCCAGCAGCTTATTAGGGGGGGATGAGCAGTTCTTC; CDR3aa: CASSLLGGDEQFF; v_gene: TRBV13; j_gene: TRBJ2-1; len: 13; d_gene: .; abundance: .